Listed below are T cell receptor beta chains from one sample, sequenced in a study of CD8 T cells in ankylosing spondylitis. From the 5' RACE reads, TCRdb called clonotypes with MiXCR, one entry per CDR3 protein. The table shows roughly 130,000 distinct CDR3 sequences, with 7% occurring only once. The sample consisted of blood, either unsorted or a sorted T cell fraction (not recorded which). These receptors originate from a male donor with ankylosing spondylitis or in good health (not recorded which). Both conserved end residues are trimmed from each CDR3.

V: TRBV7-2
J: TRBJ2-5
CDR3: ASSRGQGQETQY

V: TRBV5-1
J: TRBJ2-1
CDR3: ASSSGDAYNEQF

V: TRBV7-2
J: TRBJ2-2
CDR3: ASSLEGVTGELF

V: TRBV5-1
J: TRBJ2-3
CDR3: ASSLSGGAPDTQY

V: TRBV6-2/TRBV6-3
J: TRBJ2-3
CDR3: ASSYIGTDTQY

V: TRBV12-3/TRBV12-4
J: TRBJ1-2
CDR3: ASSSDYIPLNYGYT

V: TRBV5-5
J: TRBJ1-1
CDR3: ASSLPWGEVGTEAF

V: TRBV18
J: TRBJ2-5
CDR3: ASSPGQGPQETQY

V: TRBV20-1
J: TRBJ2-1
CDR3: SARDSRRTEREQF

V: TRBV5-1
J: TRBJ2-7
CDR3: ASSLGRDLDPEQY

V: TRBV28
J: TRBJ2-7
CDR3: ASSLGDSYEQY

V: TRBV11-3
J: TRBJ2-3
CDR3: ASSLTTSTDTQY

V: TRBV24-1
J: TRBJ2-1
CDR3: ATAPGLAEDVPLAYSYNEQF

V: TRBV20-1
J: TRBJ1-6
CDR3: SAWGPPLH

V: TRBV7-3
J: TRBJ2-7
CDR3: ASSYTGNSYEQY

V: TRBV25-1
J: TRBJ2-1
CDR3: ATNTGQGTNEQF

V: TRBV29-1
J: TRBJ2-3
CDR3: SVDSPIGTYTDTQY

V: TRBV5-1
J: TRBJ2-1
CDR3: ASHQDVNEQF

V: TRBV5-1
J: TRBJ1-1
CDR3: ASSSGTGGTEAF

V: TRBV7-7
J: TRBJ2-5
CDR3: ASSFSGRGETQY

V: TRBV30
J: TRBJ2-3
CDR3: AWGKDRGFADTQY

V: TRBV20-1
J: TRBJ1-2
CDR3: SARDSGYGYT

V: TRBV5-5
J: TRBJ1-1
CDR3: ASSGGGGHRTEAF

V: TRBV20-1
J: TRBJ2-7
CDR3: SARVTGRAPYEQY

V: TRBV29-1
J: TRBJ2-2
CDR3: SVRGSGTGELF

V: TRBV5-8
J: TRBJ2-3
CDR3: ASSSAGGGTDTQY

V: TRBV5-6
J: TRBJ2-5
CDR3: ASHKASTKETQY

V: TRBV5-1
J: TRBJ1-1
CDR3: ASSLIGQGAAEAF

V: TRBV14
J: TRBJ2-1
CDR3: ASSQILGANEQF

V: TRBV30
J: TRBJ2-5
CDR3: AWSSGEETQY

V: TRBV5-6
J: TRBJ1-5
CDR3: ASSWYRAGNQPQH

V: TRBV20-1
J: TRBJ1-1
CDR3: SARRLNTEAF

V: TRBV7-9
J: TRBJ2-3
CDR3: ASSPRTFWGTDTQY

V: TRBV7-2
J: TRBJ2-3
CDR3: ASSTPGAVLTDTQY

V: TRBV20-1
J: TRBJ1-5
CDR3: SARDIQGAQPQH

V: TRBV7-2
J: TRBJ2-6
CDR3: ASSFFGANVLT

V: TRBV7-9
J: TRBJ1-2
CDR3: ASSLDEPVFYGYT

V: TRBV3-1
J: TRBJ2-7
CDR3: ASSQVPSYEQY

V: TRBV29-1
J: TRBJ1-4
CDR3: SAHTYTEKLF

V: TRBV5-1
J: TRBJ2-1
CDR3: ASATGTSNNEQF

V: TRBV5-1
J: TRBJ2-7
CDR3: ASSWGGQGGDYEQY

V: TRBV5-1
J: TRBJ1-4
CDR3: ASSLYTNEKLF

V: TRBV12-3/TRBV12-4
J: TRBJ1-4
CDR3: ASSYRATNEKLF

V: TRBV7-8
J: TRBJ2-3
CDR3: ASSPPGQGTTDTQY

V: TRBV29-1
J: TRBJ2-7
CDR3: SVDSGENEQY

V: TRBV7-2
J: TRBJ2-3
CDR3: ASSLARGRTDTQY

V: TRBV9
J: TRBJ2-3
CDR3: ASSAAEGTDTQY

V: TRBV5-6
J: TRBJ2-1
CDR3: ASSFYVGGGASYNEQF

V: TRBV5-6
J: TRBJ1-2
CDR3: ASSLARAQYGYT

V: TRBV27
J: TRBJ2-2
CDR3: ASSPLAGEAGELF

V: TRBV7-2
J: TRBJ1-5
CDR3: ASSPRVGNQPQH

V: TRBV2
J: TRBJ1-5
CDR3: ASRDRGAGGQPQH

V: TRBV20-1
J: TRBJ2-3
CDR3: SARERTDYTDTQY

V: TRBV12-3/TRBV12-4
J: TRBJ2-1
CDR3: ASSSSVSRGPYNEQF